This T cell receptor beta chain derives from a study of human T cells and chemical hapten exposure. About the study: Diphenylcyclopropenone, dosed weekly to the scalp, was given to patients throughout the roughly 25-week study. Findings and limits, study-wide: Counts of TCRs above 1 in 1000 frequency stayed unchanged with DPC sensitization. In the PT1 data, expanded TCR counts showed a positive correlation with patch test score.

A note on this clonotype: The target antigen is unknown.

Trimming shortened V by 2 bases and J by 5 bases, and 6 bases separated the two germline ends. The CDR3 length is 13 residues. Germline CDR1 reads LNHDA; CDR2 reads SQIVND (reference sequence). The library put unique molecular identifiers onto individual cDNA molecules. From the RACE reads, TCRdb called clonotypes with MiXCR, one entry per CDR3 protein. The profile covers under 450,000 distinct CDR3 sequences, with around 6% appearing a single time and over 5.5% taken by the ten largest. The time point denotes: patch test 2, 6 weeks after DPC sensitization. Regarding treatment: therapeutic diphenylcyclopropenone sensitization with weekly scalp DPC.

The material sequenced was whole blood, taken in connection with sensitization to the hapten diphenylcyclopropenone (DPC). This chain uses TRBV19 with TRBJ2-2; D is undetermined. This receptor was identified in a woman aged 18-29 years with alopecia areata. Some clones in this sample may be carry-over from other donors' samples. The CDR3 sequence: CASSIIPTGELFF. Written as DNA, the CDR3 is TGTGCCAGTAGTATAATACCAACCGGGGAGCTGTTTTTT.